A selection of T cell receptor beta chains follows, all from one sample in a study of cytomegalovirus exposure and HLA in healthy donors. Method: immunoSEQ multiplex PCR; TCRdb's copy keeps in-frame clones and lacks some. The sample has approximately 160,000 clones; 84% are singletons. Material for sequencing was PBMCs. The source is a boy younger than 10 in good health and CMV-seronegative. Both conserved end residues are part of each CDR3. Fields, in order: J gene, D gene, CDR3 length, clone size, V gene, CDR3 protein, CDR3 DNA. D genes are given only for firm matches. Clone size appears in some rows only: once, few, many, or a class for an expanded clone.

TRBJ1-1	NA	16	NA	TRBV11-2	CASSLVGGKRNTEAFF	TGTGCCAGCAGCTTAGTTGGAGGGAAGCGGAACACTGAAGCTTTCTTT
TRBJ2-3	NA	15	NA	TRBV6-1	CASSTLETGSDTQYF	TGTGCCAGCAGTACCCTCGAGACGGGTTCAGATACGCAGTATTTT
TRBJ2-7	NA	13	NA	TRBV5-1	CASSEASYNEQYF	TGCGCCAGCAGCGAGGCCAGTTATAACGAGCAGTACTTC
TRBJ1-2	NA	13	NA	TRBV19	CASSTPGGGGYTF	TGTGCCAGTAGTACCCCCGGGGGTGGGGGCTACACCTTC
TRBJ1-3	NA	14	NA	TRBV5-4	CASSLGHSGNTIYF	TGTGCCAGCAGCCTGGGACATTCTGGAAACACCATATATTTT
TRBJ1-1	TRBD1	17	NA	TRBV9	CASSRTHSQGEPILAFF	TGTGCCAGCAGCCGAACCCACTCGCAGGGGGAGCCAATACTCGCTTTCTTT
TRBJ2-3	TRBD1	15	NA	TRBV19	CASSRTGVGTDTQYF	TGTGCCAGTAGTAGGACAGGCGTAGGCACAGATACGCAGTATTTT
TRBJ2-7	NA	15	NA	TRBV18	CASSPILASDFEQYF	TGTGCCAGCTCACCAATCCTAGCCAGCGACTTCGAGCAGTACTTC
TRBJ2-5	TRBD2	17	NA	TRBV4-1	CASSQDVGGRAQETQYF	TGCGCCAGCAGCCAAGACGTCGGCGGGAGGGCTCAAGAGACCCAGTACTTC
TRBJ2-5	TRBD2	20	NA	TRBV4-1	CASSQTRLGRTSGSGETQYF	TGCGCCAGCAGCCAAACCCGCCTTGGGCGGACTAGCGGGAGCGGGGAGACCCAGTACTTC
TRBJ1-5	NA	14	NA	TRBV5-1	CASSFRGGDQPQHF	TGCGCCAGCAGCTTCCGGGGGGGCGATCAGCCCCAGCATTTT
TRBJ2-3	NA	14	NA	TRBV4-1	CASSQGRGSDTQYF	TGCGCCAGCAGCCAAGGTCGCGGGTCAGATACGCAGTATTTT
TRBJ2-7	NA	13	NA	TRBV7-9	CASSLEVASEQYF	TGTGCCAGCAGCTTAGAAGTAGCCAGCGAGCAGTACTTC
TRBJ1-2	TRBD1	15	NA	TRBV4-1	CASRIQGEANYGYTF	TGCGCCAGCAGAATACAGGGGGAAGCTAACTATGGCTACACCTTC
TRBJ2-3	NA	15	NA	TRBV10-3	CAISESRGEADTQYF	TGTGCCATCAGTGAGTCTCGGGGTGAGGCAGATACGCAGTATTTT
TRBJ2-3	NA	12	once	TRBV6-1	CASSEWRDTQYF	TGTGCCAGCAGTGAATGGCGGGATACGCAGTATTTT
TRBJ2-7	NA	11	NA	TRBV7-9	CASSDRYEQYF	TGTGCCAGCAGCGACAGGTACGAGCAGTACTTC
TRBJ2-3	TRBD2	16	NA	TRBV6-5	CASSFGLAGVVDTQYF	TGTGCCAGCAGTTTTGGACTAGCGGGAGTGGTAGATACGCAGTATTTT
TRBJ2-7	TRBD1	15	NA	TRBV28	CASSQTGTISYEQYF	TGTGCCAGCAGCCAGACAGGGACCATCTCCTACGAGCAGTACTTC
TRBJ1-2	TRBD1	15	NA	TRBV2	CASSDGGQGGYGYTF	TGTGCCAGCAGTGATGGCGGACAGGGAGGCTATGGCTACACCTTC
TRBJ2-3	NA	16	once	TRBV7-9	CASRPGNLLSTDTQYF	TGTGCCAGCAGGCCGGGAAACCTTCTTAGCACAGATACGCAGTATTTT
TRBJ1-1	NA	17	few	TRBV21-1	CASSKSDDRGMNTEAFF	TGTGCCAGCAGCAAATCTGACGACAGGGGCATGAACACTGAAGCTTTCTTT
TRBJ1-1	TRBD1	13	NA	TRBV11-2	CASSLDRQGEAFF	TGTGCCAGCAGCTTAGACCGACAGGGTGAAGCTTTCTTT
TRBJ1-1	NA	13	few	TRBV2	CATRGAKNTEAFF	TGTGCCACACGGGGAGCTAAGAACACTGAAGCTTTCTTT
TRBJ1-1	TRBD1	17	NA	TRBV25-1	CASSEFGTGAGSTEAFF	TGTGCCAGCAGTGAATTTGGGACAGGGGCGGGTAGCACTGAAGCTTTCTTT